The rows below give T cell receptor beta chains drawn from one sample of a study of blood T cell repertoires in COVID-19. Produced via immunoSEQ multiplex PCR; TCRdb's table is partial and in-frame only. The repertoire holds about 260,000 clones, around four fifths seen once, with 4.2% in the top ten. Specimen: peripheral blood. The receptor set was obtained from a man in his 60s with acute or convalescent COVID-19. CDR3s include the opening cysteine and the closing phenylalanine or tryptophan. Fields, in order: D gene, clone size, J gene, V gene, CDR3 protein, CDR3 DNA. D genes are given only for firm matches. Clone size is shown for a subset of rows, as once, few, many or a class of expanded clone.

>.|.|TRBJ1-3|TRBV18
CASSPLGGTSGNTIYF
TGTGCCAGCTCACCCTTAGGGGGAACCTCTGGAAACACCATATATTTT
>.|few|TRBJ2-7|TRBV7-2
CASSLDGHGEQYF
TGTGCCAGCAGCTTAGATGGGCATGGCGAGCAGTACTTC
>TRBD2|.|TRBJ2-7|TRBV27
CASSKGLAELYEQYF
TGTGCCAGCAGTAAGGGACTAGCGGAGCTCTACGAGCAGTACTTC
>TRBD1|.|TRBJ1-6|TRBV5-1
CASSSGTGDLPLHF
TGCGCCAGCAGCTCCGGGACAGGCGATCTTCCCCTCCACTTT
>.|.|TRBJ2-2|TRBV7-7
CASKRAQGGYTGELFF
TGTGCTAGCAAAAGGGCGCAGGGTGGGTACACCGGGGAGCTGTTTTTT
>TRBD2|.|TRBJ2-7|TRBV5-4
CASSPGTSSHYEQYF
TGTGCCAGCAGCCCAGGGACTAGCAGCCACTACGAGCAGTACTTC
>TRBD2|.|TRBJ2-2|TRBV7-3
CASSYPLAGNTGELFF
TGTGCCAGCAGCTACCCCCTAGCGGGGAACACCGGGGAGCTGTTTTTT
>.|.|TRBJ2-7|TRBV27
CATLRGYEQYF
TGTGCCACCCTTAGGGGGTACGAGCAGTACTTC
>TRBD1|.|TRBJ2-7|TRBV6-5
CASSPGRDRALPYF
TGTGCCAGCAGCCCGGGCCGGGACAGGGCTCTTCCGTACTTC
>.|.|TRBJ1-6|TRBV19
CASKQGNNSPLHF
TGTGCCAGTAAACAGGGAAATAATTCACCCCTCCACTTT
>.|.|TRBJ1-3|TRBV3-1/TRBV3-2
CASSPRGNSGNTIYF
TGTGCCAGCAGCCCCCGGGGAAACTCTGGAAACACCATATATTTT
>TRBD1|.|TRBJ1-2|TRBV6-5
CASRGTGNYGYTF
TGTGCCAGCAGGGGGACAGGGAACTATGGCTACACCTTC
>TRBD2|.|TRBJ2-7|TRBV11-2
CASSLVFGQGGNEQYF
TGTGCCAGCAGCTTAGTCTTCGGTCAGGGAGGGAACGAGCAGTACTTC
>.|.|TRBJ1-4|TRBV2
CASSPSFTNEKLFF
TGTGCCAGCAGCCCCTCTTTTACTAATGAAAAACTGTTTTTT
>TRBD2|.|TRBJ2-1|TRBV4-3
CASSQAYNGRNEQFF
TGCGCCAGCAGCCAAGCCTACAACGGGAGGAATGAGCAGTTCTTC
>.|.|TRBJ1-5|TRBV4-1
CASSPPIFPLGRNQPQHF
TGCGCCAGCAGCCCCCCAATCTTTCCGCTTGGCAGAAATCAGCCCCAGCATTTT
>TRBD2|.|TRBJ2-5|TRBV5-1
CASSPRGTSGGAQETQYF
TGCGCCAGCAGCCCCCGGGGGACTAGCGGGGGAGCGCAAGAGACCCAGTACTTC
>TRBD1|.|TRBJ1-6|TRBV5-1
CASSLGTGYESPLHF
TGCGCCAGCAGCTTGGGGACAGGGTATGAATCACCCCTCCACTTT
>TRBD1|.|TRBJ1-1|TRBV11-3
CASSLFRDRAPMNTEAFF
TGTGCCAGCAGCTTATTCAGGGACAGGGCCCCCATGAACACTGAAGCTTTCTTT
>.|.|TRBJ1-5|TRBV2
CASSAQGLPNQPQHF
TGTGCCAGCAGTGCTCAGGGCCTCCCCAATCAGCCCCAGCATTTT
>.|.|TRBJ2-7|TRBV9
CASSVGTQSSYEQYF
TGTGCCAGCAGCGTAGGGACACAGAGCTCCTACGAGCAGTACTTC
>TRBD1|.|TRBJ1-1|TRBV28
CASINHRGSSEAFF
TGTGCCAGCATTAATCACAGGGGATCCTCTGAAGCTTTCTTT
>TRBD2|.|TRBJ2-2|TRBV7-2
CASRDTSGNGELFF
TGTGCCAGCAGGGACACTAGCGGGAACGGGGAGCTGTTTTTT
>.|.|TRBJ2-5|TRBV6-2/TRBV6-3
CASSQPPGEETQYF
TGTGCCAGCAGTCAACCCCCAGGGGAAGAGACCCAGTACTTC
>TRBD1|once|TRBJ2-5|TRBV7-7
CASSSDRGRVETQYF
TGTGCTAGCAGCTCTGACAGGGGGCGCGTGGAGACCCAGTACTTC
>TRBD1|.|TRBJ1-1|TRBV6-5
CASRGTVMMNTEAFF
TGTGCCAGCAGAGGGACAGTAATGATGAACACTGAAGCTTTCTTT
>.|.|TRBJ2-3|TRBV28
CASSLEASERRTDTQYF
TGTGCCAGCAGTTTAGAGGCTAGCGAGAGGCGCACAGATACGCAGTATTTT
>.|few|TRBJ1-1|TRBV15
CATSRDGRGTYTEAFF
TGTGCCACCAGCAGAGATGGCAGGGGCACCTACACTGAAGCTTTCTTT
>.|.|TRBJ2-1|TRBV21-1
CATHSGLAGENEQFF
TGTGCCACCCATTCAGGACTAGCGGGAGAAAATGAGCAGTTCTTC